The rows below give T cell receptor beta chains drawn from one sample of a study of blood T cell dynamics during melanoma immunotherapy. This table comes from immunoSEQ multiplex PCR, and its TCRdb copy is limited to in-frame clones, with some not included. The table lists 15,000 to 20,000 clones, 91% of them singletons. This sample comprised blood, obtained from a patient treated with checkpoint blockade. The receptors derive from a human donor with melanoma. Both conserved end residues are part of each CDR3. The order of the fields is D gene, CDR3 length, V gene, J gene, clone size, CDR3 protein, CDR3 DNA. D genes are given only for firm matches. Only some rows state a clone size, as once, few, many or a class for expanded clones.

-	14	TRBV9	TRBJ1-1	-	CASSVGRMNTEAFF	TGTGCCAGCAGCGTAGGAAGGATGAACACTGAAGCTTTCTTT
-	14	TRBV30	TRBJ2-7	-	CAWSEGGFNYEQYF	TGTGCCTGGAGTGAAGGGGGATTTAACTACGAGCAGTACTTC
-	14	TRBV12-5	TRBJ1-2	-	CASGKEGRNYGYTF	TGTGCTAGTGGTAAAGAGGGGAGGAACTATGGCTACACCTTC
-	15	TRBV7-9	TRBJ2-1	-	CASSPPGLPRGEQFF	TGTGCCAGCAGCCCACCGGGACTCCCTCGGGGCGAGCAGTTCTTC
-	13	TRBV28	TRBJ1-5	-	CASSLEANQPQHF	TGTGCCAGCAGTTTAGAGGCCAATCAGCCCCAGCATTTT
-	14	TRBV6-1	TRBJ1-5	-	CASTAEGPYQPQHF	TGTGCCAGCACAGCCGAGGGGCCTTATCAGCCCCAGCATTTT
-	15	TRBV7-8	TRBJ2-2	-	CASSFAGRNTGELFF	TGTGCCAGCAGCTTTGCGGGTCGGAACACCGGGGAGCTGTTTTTT
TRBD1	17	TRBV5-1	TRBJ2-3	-	CASSLVSTGQGTDTQYF	TGCGCCAGCAGCTTGGTGTCAACGGGACAGGGCACAGATACGCAGTATTTT
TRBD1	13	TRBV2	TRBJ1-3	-	CASSVGTGVTIYF	TGTGCCAGCAGTGTGGGGACAGGGGTCACCATATATTTT
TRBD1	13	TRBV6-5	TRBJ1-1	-	CASADRESTEAFF	TGTGCCAGCGCGGACAGGGAGAGCACTGAAGCTTTCTTT
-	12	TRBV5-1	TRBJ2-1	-	CASSFSGDEQFF	TGCGCCAGCAGCTTTTCTGGTGATGAGCAGTTCTTC
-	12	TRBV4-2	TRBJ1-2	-	CASSSGADGYTF	TGTGCCAGCAGTTCAGGGGCCGATGGCTACACCTTC
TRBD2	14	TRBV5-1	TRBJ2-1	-	CASSPGLVLNEQFF	TGCGCCAGCAGCCCGGGACTAGTATTGAATGAGCAGTTCTTC
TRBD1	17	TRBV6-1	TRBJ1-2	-	CASSEARLQGAAYGYTF	TGTGCCAGCAGTGAAGCGAGGTTACAGGGGGCAGCCTATGGCTACACCTTC
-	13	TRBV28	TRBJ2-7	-	CASSLGGGYEQYF	TGTGCCAGCAGTTTAGGGGGCGGATACGAGCAGTACTTC
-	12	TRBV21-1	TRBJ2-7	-	CASRDRGHEQYF	TGTGCCAGCAGAGATAGGGGACACGAGCAGTACTTC
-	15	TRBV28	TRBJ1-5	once	CASSFGGLGNQPQHF	TGTGCCAGCAGTTTTGGCGGTTTGGGCAATCAGCCCCAGCATTTT
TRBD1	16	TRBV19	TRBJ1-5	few	CASTADRVYGNQPQHF	TGTGCCAGTACCGCGGACAGGGTTTACGGCAATCAGCCCCAGCATTTT
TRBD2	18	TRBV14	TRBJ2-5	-	CASSQGTSGRTYQETQYF	TGTGCCAGCAGCCAAGGGACTAGCGGGAGAACTTACCAAGAGACCCAGTACTTC
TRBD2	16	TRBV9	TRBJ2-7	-	CASSSLGLAGPYEQYF	TGTGCCAGCAGCTCATTGGGACTAGCGGGGCCCTACGAGCAGTACTTC
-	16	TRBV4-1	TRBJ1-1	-	CASSQDGGGLNTEAFF	TGCGCCAGCAGCCAAGACGGTGGGGGACTGAACACTGAAGCTTTCTTT
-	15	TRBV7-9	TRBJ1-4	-	CASSFTGQQNEKLFF	TGTGCCAGCAGCTTCACAGGTCAGCAGAATGAAAAACTGTTTTTT
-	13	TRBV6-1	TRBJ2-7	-	CASSKDERSEQYF	TGTGCCAGCAGCAAGGACGAGAGATCCGAGCAGTACTTC
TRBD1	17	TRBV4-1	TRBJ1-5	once	CASSQVGGSEGGQPQHF	TGCGCCAGCAGCCAAGTAGGGGGCTCGGAAGGGGGTCAGCCCCAGCATTTT
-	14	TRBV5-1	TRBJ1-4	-	CASSLVAGSEKLFF	TGCGCCAGCAGCTTGGTGGCAGGGAGCGAAAAACTGTTTTTT
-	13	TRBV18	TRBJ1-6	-	CASSPSGESPLHF	TGTGCCAGCTCACCATCAGGAGAATCACCCCTCCACTTT
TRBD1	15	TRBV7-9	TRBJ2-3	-	CASNLMTGWADTQYF	TGTGCCAGCAACCTAATGACAGGGTGGGCAGATACGCAGTATTTT
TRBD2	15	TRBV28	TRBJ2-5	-	CASSSPLAGEETQYF	TGTGCCAGCAGTTCCCCATTAGCGGGAGAAGAGACCCAGTACTTC
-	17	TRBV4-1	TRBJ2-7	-	CASSQDPGGRGDYEQYF	TGCGCCAGCAGCCAAGATCCCGGCGGCAGGGGGGACTACGAGCAGTACTTC
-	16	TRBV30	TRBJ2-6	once	CAWRAAGRAGANVLTF	TGTGCCTGGAGGGCGGCAGGGAGAGCTGGGGCCAACGTCCTGACTTTC
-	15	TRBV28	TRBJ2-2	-	CASSLRGTGTGELFF	TGTGCCAGCAGTTTGAGGGGGACCGGCACCGGGGAGCTGTTTTTT
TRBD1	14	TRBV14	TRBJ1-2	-	CASSTYDRVAGYTF	TGTGCCAGCAGCACATACGACAGGGTCGCGGGCTACACCTTC
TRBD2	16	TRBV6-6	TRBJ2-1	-	CATNPRTSGRADEQFF	TGTGCCACCAACCCCCGGACTAGCGGGAGGGCGGATGAGCAGTTCTTC
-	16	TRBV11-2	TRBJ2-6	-	CASSFVWSSGANVLTF	TGTGCCAGCAGCTTCGTCTGGAGCTCTGGGGCCAACGTCCTGACTTTC
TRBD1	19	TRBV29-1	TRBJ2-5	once	CSVRSGERARDRRGETQYF	TGCAGCGTACGCTCCGGTGAAAGAGCCCGGGACAGACGGGGAGAGACCCAGTACTTC
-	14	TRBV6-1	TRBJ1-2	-	CASSEGAGPYGYTF	TGTGCCAGCAGTGAAGGGGCCGGACCCTATGGCTACACCTTC
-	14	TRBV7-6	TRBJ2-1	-	CASSLVGEDNEQFF	TGTGCCAGCAGCTTAGTGGGGGAGGACAATGAGCAGTTCTTC
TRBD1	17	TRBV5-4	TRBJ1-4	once	CASSLGTGGTTNEKLFF	TGTGCCAGCAGCTTGGGTACAGGGGGGACTACTAATGAAAAACTGTTTTTT
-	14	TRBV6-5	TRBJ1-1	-	CASRTERGNTEAFF	TGTGCCAGCAGAACCGAGAGGGGAAACACTGAAGCTTTCTTT
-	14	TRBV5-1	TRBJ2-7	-	CASSLLSSTNEQYF	TGCGCCAGCAGCTTGCTGAGTTCGACGAACGAGCAGTACTTC
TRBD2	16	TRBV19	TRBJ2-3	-	CASSIRAGGVSDTQYF	TGTGCCAGTAGTATAAGGGCGGGGGGCGTTTCAGATACGCAGTATTTT
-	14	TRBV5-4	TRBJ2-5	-	CASSFSRGQETQYF	TGTGCCAGCAGCTTTAGCCGGGGGCAAGAGACCCAGTACTTC